The text below deals with one TCR beta chain. This sample is part of a study of blood T cell repertoires in COVID-19. Whole-study context: T cells, B-cell-depleted T cells, or PBMCs provided the cDNA or gDNA that served as material.

The table came from immunoSEQ multiplex PCR; TCRdb's copy has only in-frame clones and leaves some out. The table lists roughly 150,000 clones, around 80% of them singletons. Germline V gene sequence: CDR1 SGDLS, CDR2 YYNGEE. The CDR3 length is 14 residues. The V end was cut by 4 bases, the J end by 1 base, with 12 bases between. The TCR was taken from a man in his sixties with acute or convalescent COVID-19. Material: peripheral blood. The chain recombines TRBV9 with TRBJ2-7, with D possibly TRBD2 on 6 matching bases. The CDR3: CASSPSGTSYEQYF. The CDR3, as DNA: TGTGCCAGCAGCCCTTCCGGGACTTCCTACGAGCAGTACTTC.